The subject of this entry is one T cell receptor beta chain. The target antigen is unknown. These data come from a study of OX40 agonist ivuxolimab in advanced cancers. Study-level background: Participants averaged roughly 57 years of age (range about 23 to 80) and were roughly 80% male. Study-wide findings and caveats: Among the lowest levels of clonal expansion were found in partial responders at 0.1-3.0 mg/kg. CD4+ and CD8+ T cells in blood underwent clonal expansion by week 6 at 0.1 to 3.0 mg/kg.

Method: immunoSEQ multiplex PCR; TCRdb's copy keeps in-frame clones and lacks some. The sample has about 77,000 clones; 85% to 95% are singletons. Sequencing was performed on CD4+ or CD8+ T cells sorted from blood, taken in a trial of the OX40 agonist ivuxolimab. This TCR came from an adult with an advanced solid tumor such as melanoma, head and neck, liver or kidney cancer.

CDR3 protein: CASSLNRADTQYF. CDR3 in DNA: TGTGCCAGCTCACTCAACAGGGCCGATACGCAGTATTTT. This chain links TRBV18 with TRBJ2-3; D is possibly TRBD1 (6 bases). Trimming pared 4 bases from V and 6 bases from J, leaving 11 bases between. This CDR3 region has 13 residues. Germline lookup yields CDR1 KGHSH and CDR2 LQKENI.